The text below deals with one T cell receptor (beta chain). What it recognizes is unknown. This sample is drawn from a study of blood T cells in healthy people across ages. Study-level results: A roughly linear fall in TCR beta diversity per million T cells was seen with increasing age.

The use of a sample-barcoded 5' primer and a J-beta primer mix characterized a second PCR of roughly 7 to 11 cycles. TCRdb ran MiXCR on the 5' RACE reads and lists one entry per CDR3 protein. The table has roughly 2 million distinct CDR3 sequences, around 50% seen once. In terms of origin and age, donors were healthy Caucasian individuals from Russia aged about 6 to 90. Germline CDR1 KGHSH, CDR2 LQKENI. The CDR3 is made up of 16 amino acids. The V gene lost 2 bases and the J gene lost 2 bases, with 15 bases spanning the gap. This chain connects TRBV18 to TRBJ1-1; D remains unclear. Specimen: blood. The sequence was obtained from a woman in her thirties or forties in good health. The CDR3 DNA follows: TGTGCCAGCTCACCAGACATCCCCCGCTTAAACACTGAAGCTTTCTTT. Protein: CASSPDIPRLNTEAFF.